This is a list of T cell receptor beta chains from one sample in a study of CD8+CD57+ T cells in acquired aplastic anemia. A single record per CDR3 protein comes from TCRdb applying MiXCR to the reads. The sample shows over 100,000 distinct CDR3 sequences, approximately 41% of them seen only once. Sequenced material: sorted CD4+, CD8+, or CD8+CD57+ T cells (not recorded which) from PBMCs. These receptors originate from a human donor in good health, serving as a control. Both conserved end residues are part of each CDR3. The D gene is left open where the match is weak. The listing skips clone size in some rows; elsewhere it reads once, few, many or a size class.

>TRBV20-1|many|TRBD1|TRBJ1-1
CSARDLRTGNTEAFF
TGCAGTGCTAGAGATCTTCGGACAGGGAACACTGAAGCTTTCTTT
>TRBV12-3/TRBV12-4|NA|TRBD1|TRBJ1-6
CASSSRTGGNSPLHF
TGTGCCAGCAGTTCGCGAACAGGGGGGAATTCACCCCTCCACTTT
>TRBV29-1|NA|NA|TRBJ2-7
CSVETIMGGYEQYF
TGCAGCGTTGAAACGATAATGGGAGGTTACGAGCAGTACTTC
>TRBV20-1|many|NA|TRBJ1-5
CSARDVRLLTGNQPQHF
TGCAGTGCTAGAGATGTACGGCTACTAACGGGCAATCAGCCCCAGCATTTT
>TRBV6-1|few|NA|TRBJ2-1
CASSQTAPLEQFF
TGTGCCAGCAGTCAGACTGCCCCCCTTGAGCAGTTCTTC
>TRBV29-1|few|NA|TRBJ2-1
CSARPPGNNNEQFF
TGCAGCGCCCGTCCACCGGGGAATAACAATGAGCAGTTCTTC
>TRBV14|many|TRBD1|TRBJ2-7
CASSQEQGGLYEQYF
TGTGCCAGCAGCCAAGAACAGGGGGGTCTATACGAGCAGTACTTC
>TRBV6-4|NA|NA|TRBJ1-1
CASSEKANTEAFF
TGTGCCAGCAGTGAAAAGGCAAACACTGAAGCTTTCTTT
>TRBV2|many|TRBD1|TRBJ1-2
CASSARTGYYGYTF
TGTGCCAGCAGTGCCCGGACAGGGTACTATGGCTACACCTTC
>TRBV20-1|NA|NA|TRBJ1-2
CSARGGTGHYGYTF
TGCAGTGCTAGAGGTGGGACCGGACACTATGGCTACACCTTC
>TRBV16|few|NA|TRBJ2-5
CASSQPGGYETQYF
TGTGCCAGCAGCCAGCCAGGAGGATACGAGACCCAGTACTTC
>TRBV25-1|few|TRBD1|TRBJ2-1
CASRSGQAYNEQFF
TGTGCCAGCAGGTCGGGACAGGCCTACAATGAGCAGTTCTTC
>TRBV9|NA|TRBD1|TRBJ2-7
CASSVEGQAYEQYF
TGTGCCAGCAGCGTAGAGGGACAGGCCTACGAGCAGTACTTC
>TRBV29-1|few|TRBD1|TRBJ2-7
CSVSPTGSYEQYF
TGCAGCGTATCTCCGACAGGGTCCTACGAGCAGTACTTC